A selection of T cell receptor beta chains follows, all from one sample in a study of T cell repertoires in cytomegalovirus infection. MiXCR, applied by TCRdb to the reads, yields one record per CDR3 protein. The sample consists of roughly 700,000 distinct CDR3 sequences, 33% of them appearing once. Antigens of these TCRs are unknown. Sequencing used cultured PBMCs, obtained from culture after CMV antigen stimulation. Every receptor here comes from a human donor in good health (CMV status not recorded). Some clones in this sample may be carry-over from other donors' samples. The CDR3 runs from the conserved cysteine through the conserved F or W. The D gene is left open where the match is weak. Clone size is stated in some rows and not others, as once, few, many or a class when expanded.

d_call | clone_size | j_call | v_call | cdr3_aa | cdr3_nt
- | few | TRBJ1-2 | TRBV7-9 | CASSLGGGNGYTF | TGTGCCAGCAGCCTCGGGGGGGGGAATGGCTACACCTTC
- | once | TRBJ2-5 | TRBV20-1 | CTAPLVGWIKETQYF | TGCACCGCTCCACTCGTGGGATGGATTAAAGAGACCCAGTACTTC
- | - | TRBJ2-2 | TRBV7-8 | CASSQGSGLSTGELFF | TGTGCCAGCAGCCAGGGTAGTGGTCTATCCACCGGGGAGCTGTTTTTT
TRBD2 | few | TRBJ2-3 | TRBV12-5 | CASTPYIAGIADTQYF | TGTGCTAGCACCCCCTACATAGCGGGGATCGCAGATACGCAGTATTTT
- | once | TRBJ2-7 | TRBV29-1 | CSVSPHNSYEQYF | TGCAGCGTGTCCCCCCACAACTCCTACGAGCAGTACTTC
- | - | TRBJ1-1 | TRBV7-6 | CASSLKAPNDRGF | TGTGCCAGCAGCTTAAAGGCGCCCAACGACCGGGGCTTT
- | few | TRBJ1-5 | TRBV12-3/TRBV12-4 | CASSEGKGVLGSNQPQHF | TGTGCCAGCAGTGAAGGAAAGGGGGTATTGGGAAGCAATCAGCCCCAGCATTTT
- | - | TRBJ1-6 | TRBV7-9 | CASSRGAANISPLHF | TGTGCCAGCAGCCGTGGCGCGGCGAACATTTCACCCCTCCACTTT
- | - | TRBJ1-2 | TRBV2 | CASIQSVYYGYTF | TGTGCCAGCATTCAGTCCGTTTACTATGGCTACACCTTC
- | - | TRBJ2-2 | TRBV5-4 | CASSFGDSYYTGELFF | TGTGCCAGCAGCTTTGGGGACTCTTACTACACCGGGGAGCTGTTTTTT
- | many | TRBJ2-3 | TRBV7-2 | CASSLPLDTQYF | TGTGCCAGCAGCCTACCGTTGGATACGCAGTATTTT
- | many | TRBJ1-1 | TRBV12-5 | CASGLGTEAFF | TGTGCCAGCGGACTCGGCACTGAAGCTTTCTTT